This entry describes one TCR beta chain. Its antigen is not identified. These data originate in a study of T cell responses to AZD1222 COVID-19 vaccine. TCRdb keeps only in-frame clones here, not all; method: immunoSEQ multiplex PCR. The table lists about 140,000 clones, nearly 95% of them singletons. General study findings and limits: Spike-specific TCR breadth and depth grew following two AZD1222 doses. Most donors were white British and more were female, and clonal diversity was possibly underestimated. Distributed over spike, vaccine-associated CD4 TCRs predominated at 160-218 and 743-854. Within unmutated variant regions lay the reported targets of nearly half of spike-specific TCRs.

The specimen was peripheral blood, collected on day 0 of AZD1222 vaccination. The sequence came from an adult in good health.

The CDR3: CASRSRRDRNYEQYF. CDR3 bases: TGTGCAAGTCGCTCCCGCCGGGACAGAAACTACGAGCAGTACTTC. The V and J genes are TRBV12-2 and TRBJ2-7; the table's D gene call, TRBD1, was not cross checked with the DNA. TRBV12-2 is annotated as a pseudogene. The CDR3 spans 15 residues.